These T cell receptor beta chains were read from a single sample in a study of blood T cell repertoires in COVID-19. Sequencing used immunoSEQ multiplex PCR; TCRdb keeps in-frame clones, though not all of them. Of 270,000 or so clones listed, around 81% are singletons. Sequencing used peripheral blood. Receptors were obtained from a woman aged 55 to 70 with active or convalescent COVID-19. CDR3s include the opening cysteine and the closing phenylalanine or tryptophan. The order of the fields is D gene, clone size, J gene, V gene, CDR3 protein, CDR3 DNA. D genes are given only for firm matches. Rows may omit the clone size; those that give it use once, few, many or a size class.

>TRBD2|once|TRBJ2-5|TRBV24-1
CATSDGLAGETQYF
TGTGCCACCAGTGACGGACTAGCGGGAGAGACCCAGTACTTC
>TRBD1|.|TRBJ2-7|TRBV27
CASSYGDRGVNEQYF
TGTGCCAGCAGCTATGGGGACAGGGGCGTCAACGAGCAGTACTTC
>TRBD2|.|TRBJ2-7|TRBV30
CAWRLLKAGAYEQYF
TGTGCCTGGAGACTCCTGAAAGCGGGGGCCTACGAGCAGTACTTC
>TRBD1|once|TRBJ1-2|TRBV18
CASSLRQGGSYGYTF
TGTGCCAGCTCACTTCGACAGGGGGGTAGCTATGGCTACACCTTC
>.|once|TRBJ1-3|TRBV7-8
CASSSTGSGNTIYF
TGTGCCAGCAGCTCCACAGGCTCTGGAAACACCATATATTTT
>.|.|TRBJ2-5|TRBV2
CASRWETQYF
TGTGCCAGCCGGTGGGAGACCCAGTACTTC
>TRBD2|.|TRBJ2-1|TRBV5-1
CASSPGGFNEQFF
TGCGCCAGCAGCCCGGGGGGGTTCAATGAGCAGTTCTTC
>.|.|TRBJ2-5|TRBV7-9
CASSPMTGPQETQYF
TGTGCCAGCAGCCCTATGACAGGCCCCCAAGAGACCCAGTACTTC
>TRBD2|.|TRBJ2-1|TRBV19
CASSFSAGGLYNEQFF
TGTGCCAGTAGTTTTTCAGCGGGGGGGCTTTACAATGAGCAGTTCTTC
>TRBD1|.|TRBJ1-1|TRBV5-6
CASSLQAGGAITEAFF
TGTGCCAGCAGCTTGCAGGCAGGGGGCGCCATCACTGAAGCTTTCTTT
>.|.|TRBJ1-1|TRBV5-1
CASSSNSNTEAFF
TGCGCCAGCAGCTCTAACTCGAACACTGAAGCTTTCTTT
>TRBD2|.|TRBJ2-3|TRBV3-1/TRBV3-2
CASSQSSGGRDTQYF
TGTGCCAGCAGCCAATCTAGCGGGGGCCGGGATACGCAGTATTTT
>TRBD2|.|TRBJ2-7|TRBV5-1
CASSWTGGGSYEQYF
TGCGCCAGCAGCTGGACGGGGGGAGGTTCCTACGAGCAGTACTTC
>TRBD2|few|TRBJ2-2|TRBV4-1
CASSQGVAGGRATGELFF
TGCGCCAGCAGCCAAGGGGTAGCGGGGGGGCGGGCCACCGGGGAGCTGTTTTTT
>TRBD1|.|TRBJ1-6|TRBV12-3/TRBV12-4
CASRDRGASPLHF
TGTGCCAGCAGGGACAGGGGAGCTTCACCCCTCCACTTT
>TRBD2|.|TRBJ2-4|TRBV4-3
CASSPPSGGRNIQYF
TGCGCCAGCAGCCCCCCCAGCGGGGGGCGAAACATTCAGTACTTC
>.|once|TRBJ1-5|TRBV4-3
CASSQELPPEGGSNQPQHF
TGCGCCAGCAGCCAAGAGCTTCCCCCGGAGGGCGGTAGCAATCAGCCCCAGCATTTT
>TRBD2|.|TRBJ2-2|TRBV11-3
CASSATGGNTGELFF
TGTGCCAGCAGCGCCACGGGGGGTAACACCGGGGAGCTGTTTTTT
>.|.|TRBJ2-7|TRBV4-3
CASSQDRGFLYEQYF
TGCGCCAGCAGCCAAGACAGGGGCTTCCTCTACGAGCAGTACTTC
>TRBD1|.|TRBJ2-5|TRBV29-1
CSTVGQYQETQYF
TGCAGCACCGTGGGACAGTACCAAGAGACCCAGTACTTC
>.|.|TRBJ1-2|TRBV25-1
CASSEGARVWGYTF
TGTGCCAGCAGTGAAGGGGCCAGGGTGTGGGGCTACACCTTC
>TRBD1|.|TRBJ1-1|TRBV6-5
CASSNNRGGVPEAFF
TGTGCCAGCAGTAACAACAGGGGCGGGGTCCCTGAAGCTTTCTTT
>TRBD1|.|TRBJ1-4|TRBV10-3
CAISELQGEKLFF
TGTGCCATCAGTGAGTTACAGGGGGAAAAACTGTTTTTT
>TRBD2|.|TRBJ2-1|TRBV5-1
CASSLLGLVERVNEQFF
TGCGCCAGCAGCTTGCTGGGACTAGTAGAAAGAGTGAATGAGCAGTTCTTC
>TRBD2|.|TRBJ2-1|TRBV4-2
CASSPRLAGNSYNEQFF
TGTGCCAGCAGCCCCCGACTAGCGGGGAATTCCTACAATGAGCAGTTCTTC
>TRBD2|.|TRBJ2-1|TRBV10-3
CAIRGLGLAGGWNEQFF
TGTGCCATCAGGGGGCTGGGACTAGCGGGGGGATGGAATGAGCAGTTCTTC
>.|.|TRBJ2-7|TRBV5-1
CASSLGSVGEQYF
TGCGCCAGCAGCTTGGGATCGGTCGGCGAGCAGTACTTC